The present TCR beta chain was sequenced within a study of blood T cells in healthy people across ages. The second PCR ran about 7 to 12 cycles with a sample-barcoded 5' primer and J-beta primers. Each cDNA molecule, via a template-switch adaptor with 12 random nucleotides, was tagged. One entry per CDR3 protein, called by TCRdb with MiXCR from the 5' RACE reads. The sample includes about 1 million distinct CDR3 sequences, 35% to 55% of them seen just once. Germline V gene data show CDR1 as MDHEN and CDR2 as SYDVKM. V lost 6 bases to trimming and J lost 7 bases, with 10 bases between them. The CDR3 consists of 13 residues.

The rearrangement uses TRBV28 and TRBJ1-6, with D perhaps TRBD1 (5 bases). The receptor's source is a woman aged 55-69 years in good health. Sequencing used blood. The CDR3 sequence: CASSGARNSPLHF. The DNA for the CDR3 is TGTGCCAGCAGCGGGGCAAGGAATTCACCCCTCCACTTT.